This passage covers 29 T cell receptor beta chains from one sample sequenced in a study of identical twins. TCRdb passed the 5' RACE reads through MiXCR, listing each CDR3 protein once. The table lists 350,000 to 600,000 distinct CDR3 sequences, about 14% of them singletons. A further study also used this sample, focusing on yellow fever vaccine responses in identical twins.

The sample consisted of CD4+ T cells sorted from blood. These receptors all stem from a woman aged 18-29 years in good health.

This clonotype was seen only a few times. This chain links TRBV7-8 with TRBJ2-1, with 8 bases identical to TRBD1. V lost 0 bases to trimming and J lost 4 bases; unmatched junction nucleotides: 8. Germline loops: CDR1 SGHVS, CDR2 FQNEAQ. The CDR3 runs to 17 residues. CDR3 residues: CASSLAWDRKGYNEQFF. In nucleotides, the CDR3 is TGTGCCAGCAGCTTAGCCTGGGACAGGAAGGGGTACAATGAGCAGTTCTTC.

The chain has TRBV7-3 and TRBJ2-2; 10 bases agree with TRBD2. After removal of 8 bases from V and 7 bases from J, the junction contained 19 bases not matched to a gene. In germline, CDR1 is SGHTA, CDR2 FQGTGA. The CDR3 covers 18 residues. The DNA for the CDR3 is TGTGCCAGCCGGCTGGACTGGGCTAGCGGGGGCCAGGACGGGGAGCTGTTTTTT. Its translation is CASRLDWASGGQDGELFF.

The V call is TRBV4-2, the J call TRBJ1-2, with 9 bases fitting TRBD1. Unmatched junction bases numbered 8, after V lost 2 bases and J lost 4 bases. The CDR3 runs 16 residues. From germline, CDR1 is LGHNA and CDR2 YNFKEQ. Here the CDR3 reads CASSQHTGGGRYGYTF. The CDR3 region has the DNA TGTGCCAGCAGCCAACATACAGGGGGCGGGCGCTATGGCTACACCTTC.

In its sample, this clonotype was seen a few times. V gene TRBV11-2 combines with J gene TRBJ2-4; TRBD1 or TRBD2 may be the D gene (6 bases each). This CDR3 has 17 amino acids. V gave up 0 bases and J gave up 0 bases, with 12 bases separating them. Germline V lookup: CDR1 SGHAT, CDR2 FQNNGV. CDR3 protein: CASSLDPGGRAKNIQYF. DNA of the CDR3: TGTGCCAGCAGCTTAGACCCCGGGGGCAGAGCCAAAAACATTCAGTACTTC.

This clonotype occurred many times. The genes are TRBV5-1 and TRBJ2-2, with D unresolved. This CDR3 region has 13 residues. V was cut by 1 base and J by 3 bases, with 4 bases left in between. Germline lookup yields CDR1 SGHRS and CDR2 YFSETQ. This chain's CDR3 is CASSLMDTGELFF. For the CDR3, the DNA is TGCGCCAGCAGCTTGATGGACACCGGGGAGCTGTTTTTT.

This clonotype was counted a few times. The V and J genes are TRBV20-1 and TRBJ2-7; D is possibly TRBD1 or TRBD2 (6 bases each). The CDR3 is 14 amino acids. Between the trimmed V and J ends, which lost 2 bases and 6 bases, there was a span of 17 bases. Germline V gives CDR1 DFQATT, CDR2 SNEGSKA (reference sequence). CDR3 DNA sequence: TGCAGTGCTAGAATTTGGGGGGCCGAAGGCGAGCAGTACTTC. Protein product: CSARIWGAEGEQYF.

This clonotype was seen many times. The V call is TRBV7-2, the J call TRBJ2-7; possible D gene TRBD1, 6 bases. CDR1 SGHTA and CDR2 FQGNSA come from the germline V gene. V was clipped by 5 bases and J by 5 bases, with 19 bases between them. This CDR3 is 15 amino acids long. The CDR3 is CASSPSGRGFDEQYF. The CDR3 coding sequence is TGTGCCAGCAGCCCGTCGGGTAGGGGGTTCGACGAGCAGTACTTC.

This clonotype was counted many times. In nucleotides, the CDR3 is TGCAGTGCGGCCTCGGGGCCGGGGAATGAGCAGTTCTTC. Residues: CSAASGPGNEQFF. The chain combines TRBV20-1 with TRBJ2-1, with D perhaps given as TRBD1 or TRBD2 (5 bases each). Trimming left V 6 bases short and J 7 bases short, with 16 bases between. The germline gives CDR1 DFQATT, CDR2 SNEGSKA (reference sequence). This CDR3 is built from 13 residues.

Only a few counts were recorded for this clonotype. The genes are TRBV18 and TRBJ2-1, with 10 bases identical to TRBD1. The V segment lost 6 bases and the J segment 7 bases; nucleotides outside the gene matches: 3. CDR1 and CDR2 (germline): KGHSH, LQKENI. The CDR3 is 13 residues long. The CDR3 region has the DNA TGTGCCAGCTCGAGACAGGGGGCTAATGAGCAGTTCTTC. This encodes CASSRQGANEQFF.

V is TRBV5-1 and J is TRBJ1-2; the match to TRBD1 covers 9 bases. Germline CDR1 is SGHRS and CDR2 is YFSETQ. V trimming: 6 bases; J trimming: 8 bases; junction bases outside the gene matches: 14. The CDR3 extends over 15 amino acids. The CDR3 here is CASNRQGDQGVGYTF. The DNA of the CDR3 is TGCGCCAGCAACCGACAGGGGGACCAAGGCGTAGGCTACACCTTC.

Written as DNA, the CDR3 is TGTGCCAGCAGTTTAAGGGCACAGCAGGGCACTGAAGCTTTCTTT. Translated, it gives CASSLRAQQGTEAFF. This chain uses TRBV27 with TRBJ1-1, with a tentative D call TRBD1 (5 bases). The ends were cut back, 2 bases at V and 4 bases at J, with 14 bases in the middle. The CDR3 length is 15 residues. CDR1 and CDR2 (germline): MNHEY, SMNVEV (reference sequence).

The chain couples TRBV28 to TRBJ2-1; D gene uncertain. Per the germline V gene, CDR1 is MDHEN and CDR2 is SYDVKM. Trimming left V 8 bases short and J 4 bases short, with 12 bases between. The CDR3 is 13 residues long. The CDR3 reads CASQTGLYNEQFF. The CDR3 nucleotides read TGTGCCAGCCAAACGGGCCTTTACAATGAGCAGTTCTTC.

In its sample, this clonotype was seen a few times. The chain combines TRBV20-1 with TRBJ2-1; 9 positions match TRBD2. The CDR3 contains 15 residues. Germline CDR1 and CDR2: DFQATT and SNEGSKA (reference sequence). Trimming removed 2 bases from V and 12 bases from J; junction bases left unmatched: 14. CDR3: CSARRGSGGQRGQFF. The CDR3, as DNA: TGCAGTGCTAGAAGGGGTAGCGGGGGTCAACGGGGGCAGTTCTTC.

The rearrangement links TRBV28 to TRBJ1-2, with unresolved D. The CDR3 consists of 13 residues. Trimming removed 3 bases from V and 2 bases from J, with 7 bases in between. Per germline, CDR1 MDHEN and CDR2 SYDVKM. CDR3 DNA: TGTGCCAGCAGTTTTTTACAGAACTATGGCTACACCTTC. Encoded protein: CASSFLQNYGYTF.

The rearrangement links TRBV7-2 to TRBJ2-3, with a possible D match to TRBD1 (6 bases). Germline CDR1 SGHTA, CDR2 FQGNSA. This CDR3 comprises 16 residues. The ends were cut back, 1 base at V and 1 base at J, with 12 bases in the middle. Here the CDR3 reads CASSLGRGRRTDTQYF. CDR3 DNA sequence: TGTGCCAGCAGCTTAGGCAGGGGTCGCCGCACAGATACGCAGTATTTT.

This chain uses TRBV20-1 with TRBJ2-1, with 8 bases that match TRBD2. Per germline, CDR1 DFQATT and CDR2 SNEGSKA (reference sequence). Germline trimming cut 6 bases from V and 0 bases from J; bases unmatched to any gene: 7. The CDR3 spans 15 residues. CDR3 sequence: CSAGRGGSSYNEQFF. The CDR3 DNA follows: TGCAGTGCCGGACGGGGGGGGAGCTCCTACAATGAGCAGTTCTTC.

This clonotype came up many times. The J gene is TRBJ2-3, the V gene TRBV29-1; 7 bases agree with TRBD2. The V and J ends lost 1 base and 2 bases, in that order; junction bases with no gene match: 12. This CDR3 region has 17 residues. Germline CDR1 reads SQVTM; CDR2 reads ANQGSEA. The CDR3 region has the DNA TGCAGCGTTGAAGCTTTTACCGGGAGGCGGAACACAGATACGCAGTATTTT. This sequence encodes CSVEAFTGRRNTDTQYF.

The sample holds a few counts of this clonotype. V and J are TRBV5-1 and TRBJ2-2, with 9 bases fitting TRBD1. J lost 6 bases, V lost 3 bases, and 9 bases had no gene match. Germline V lookup: CDR1 SGHRS, CDR2 YFSETQ. The CDR3 length is 16 residues. CDR3 residues: CASSSGQGRVSGELFF. The CDR3 DNA follows: TGCGCCAGCAGCTCGGGACAGGGAAGAGTCTCCGGGGAGCTGTTTTTT.

J is TRBJ2-1 and V is TRBV20-1, with TRBD2 matching over 10 bases. Germline V gives CDR1 DFQATT, CDR2 SNEGSKA (reference sequence). Trimming at V came to 6 bases and at J to 7 bases, leaving 15 bases not matched to a gene. CDR3 length: 16 amino acids. CDR3 sequence (DNA): TGCAGTGCACACACCCCTAGCGGGAGCCCTGGGAATGAGCAGTTCTTC. Protein product: CSAHTPSGSPGNEQFF.

This clonotype has more than one count but fewer than ten. The chain has TRBV7-3 and TRBJ2-3; no reliable D call. V lost 3 bases and J lost 4, with 11 bases in between. CDR3 length equals 14 residues. Germline V CDR1 and CDR2: SGHTA, FQGTGA. CDR3 DNA sequence: TGTGCCAGCAGCTTTGCCCCAAGGTCAGATACGCAGTATTTT. This encodes CASSFAPRSDTQYF.

The chain combines TRBV2 with TRBJ2-3; possibly TRBD1 for D (6 bases). V was clipped by 6 bases and J by 3 bases, with 13 bases between them. This CDR3 comprises 14 residues. CDR1 and CDR2 from the germline V gene are SNHLY and FYNNEI. The CDR3 here is CASRAGAGTDTQYF. CDR3 coding DNA: TGTGCCAGCAGAGCAGGGGCAGGGACAGATACGCAGTATTTT.

This clonotype turned up a few times. This chain joins TRBV20-1 and TRBJ2-1; 7 bases align to TRBD2. J lost 5 bases, V lost 0 bases, and 7 bases had no gene match. The germline CDR1 and CDR2 sequences are DFQATT and SNEGSKA (reference sequence). The CDR3 is made up of 15 amino acids. The CDR3 spells CSARDWGEGNNEQFF. The CDR3 coding sequence is TGCAGTGCTAGAGATTGGGGGGAGGGGAACAATGAGCAGTTCTTC.

The sample holds a few counts of this clonotype. V and J are TRBV11-2 and TRBJ2-4; maybe TRBD1 (5 bases). CDR1 and CDR2 from the germline V gene are SGHAT and FQNNGV. Trimming removed 5 bases at V and 7 bases at J, with 27 bases between. The CDR3 is 18 residues long. The CDR3 here is CASSDTLGQGGSRNIQYF. In DNA, the CDR3 is TGTGCCAGCAGCGACACCCTCGGGCAGGGTGGAAGTAGGAACATTCAGTACTTC.

This sequence joins TRBV4-3 and TRBJ1-5; possibly TRBD1 for D (6 bases). The germline V gene encodes CDR1 LGHNA and CDR2 YSLEER. Trimming shortened V by 1 base and J by 4 bases, and 8 bases separated the two germline ends. This CDR3 region has 14 residues. CDR3 residues: CASSQGTVNQPQHF. The CDR3 DNA reads as TGCGCCAGCAGCCAAGGGACAGTTAATCAGCCCCAGCATTTT.

This clonotype was detected once. J is TRBJ2-5 and V is TRBV29-1; 11 bases line up with TRBD2. V lost 3 bases, J lost 7 bases, and 19 bases stayed unmatched. CDR3 size: 18 residues. CDR1 and CDR2 (germline): SQVTM, ANQGSEA. CDR3 region: CSVDSPELAGAGGVTQYF. The CDR3 nucleotides read TGCAGCGTTGATTCCCCGGAACTAGCGGGGGCCGGGGGGGTGACCCAGTACTTC. Full variable domain (outside the CDR3, taken from reference TRBV29-1 and TRBJ2-5): SAVISQKPSRDICQRGTSLTIQCQVDSQVTMMFWYRQQPGQSLTLIATANQGSEATYESGFVIDKFPISRPNLTFSTLTVSNMSPEDSSIYLCSVDSPELAGAGGVTQYFGPGTRLLVL.

The chain links TRBV5-6 to TRBJ1-1; the D gene is possibly TRBD1 (5 bases). From germline, CDR1 is SGHDT and CDR2 YYEEEE. V was pared by 0 bases and J by 6 bases, with 15 bases between. The CDR3 totals 15 residues. CDR3 sequence: CASSLGSGMGPEAFF. The DNA of the CDR3 is TGTGCCAGCAGCTTGGGTTCGGGGATGGGGCCTGAAGCTTTCTTT.

This clonotype was seen ten or more times. This chain uses TRBV3-1 with TRBJ2-1, with 8 bases aligning to TRBD2. The length of the CDR3 is 15 residues. Germline V gene lookup returns CDR1 LGHDT and CDR2 YNNKEL (reference sequence). J gave up 6 bases and V 5 bases, and 9 bases lay outside the gene matches. The CDR3 protein is CASSAPGLGANEQFF. CDR3 nucleotide sequence: TGTGCCAGCAGCGCACCGGGACTAGGTGCCAATGAGCAGTTCTTC.

This chain uses TRBV6-5 with TRBJ2-1; 10 bases map to TRBD2. The CDR3 is made up of 16 amino acids. The V gene end was trimmed by 0 bases and the J gene end by 5 bases; junction bases not matched to a gene: 4. Germline assignment: CDR1 MNHEY and CDR2 SVGAGI. CDR3 bases: TGTGCCAGCAGTTACTCGAGACTAGCGGGCAACAATGAGCAGTTCTTC. Translation gives CASSYSRLAGNNEQFF.

This rearrangement joins TRBV5-1 to TRBJ1-1; no firm D call. This CDR3 spans 14 amino acids. V dropped 4 bases and J dropped 2 bases, with 12 bases sitting between them. Germline V gene data show CDR1 as SGHRS and CDR2 as YFSETQ. The CDR3 spells CASSLDGPNTEAFF. For the CDR3, the DNA is TGCGCCAGCAGCCTGGACGGGCCAAACACTGAAGCTTTCTTT.